Below, one TCR beta chain is given with its context. This entry comes from a study of shared clonotypes between healthy human individuals. The table came from immunoSEQ multiplex PCR; TCRdb's copy has only in-frame clones and leaves some out. Of roughly 2,000,000 clones in the sample, over 85% were seen once. Naive CD8 cells comprised CD45RO-negative, CCR7-positively selected cells, excluding terminally differentiated effector memory CD45RA+ cells. V dropped 6 bases and J dropped 1; count of bases not matched to a gene: 14. This CDR3 is built from 16 residues. CDR1 and CDR2 (germline): SQVTM, ANQGSEA.

The sample comprised naive CD8+ T cells sorted from blood. The source is a man between 18 and 29 years old in good health. The genes are TRBV29-1 and TRBJ1-1, with 7 bases matching TRBD1. The DNA for the CDR3 is TGCAGCGTATCCGGGACAGTAACTCCCCCGAACACTGAAGCTTTCTTT. The encoded protein is CSVSGTVTPPNTEAFF.